The sequence of this TCR beta chain was determined in a study of immune characterization of retroperitoneal liposarcoma (dated by TCRdb to 2018 to 2020). To prepare the library, PCR was applied. Sequencing was performed on a NextSeq 500. TCRdb reprocessed the public reads (quality trimming at Q25 with fastp, clone calling with MiXCR) and kept in-frame beta chains. Identical CDR3 proteins give one entry, which carries the most common genes and DNA. The sample yields roughly 9,800 distinct CDR3 sequences; about 39% were counted once. The top ten clones comprise around 10% of the sample. CDR1 and CDR2 were assigned from the germline V gene as SGHVS and FNYEAQ. CDR3 length: 13 amino acids, cysteine to phenylalanine. The kept DNA is CDR3 alone, 39 bases in frame from the first base. V is clipped by 3 bases and J by 1 base, and the sequence between their germline boundaries is 4 bases long. This clonotype was picked up a small number of times. This receptor's antigen is unknown. Qualities for individual bases were not recorded, and no much larger clone is one base off.

This receptor was obtained from a female donor with retroperitoneal liposarcoma. Sequences were obtained from tumor tissue. This sequence uses TRBV7-6 and TRBJ1-5; the D gene is not confidently resolved. DNA sequence: TGTGCCAGCAGCTTCTCAAGCAATCAGCCCCAGCATTTT. This codes for CASSFSSNQPQHF.